This T cell receptor beta chain was captured by sequencing in a study of blood T cell repertoires in COVID-19. Study context: Researchers got acute and convalescent COVID-19 samples from the United States, Italy and Spain. PBMCs, B-cell-depleted T cells, or T cells were the source of the cDNA or gDNA that made up the material.

Original methodology: It was from reference gene primer amplification that nucleated cell counts were estimated. Assay: immunoSEQ multiplex PCR; the TCRdb copy retains only in-frame clones and omits some. That table furnishes V, J and clone size, whereas the DNA furnished D and trimming. The table records 250,000 to 350,000 clones, about 89% of them present only once. Per germline, CDR1 MDHEN and CDR2 SYDVKM. Trimming removed 4 bases from V and 6 bases from J; junction bases left unmatched: 6. The CDR3 length is 13 residues. The sequenced material came from peripheral blood. The chain carries TRBV28 and TRBJ2-7, with TRBD1 identical over 7 bases. The sequence derives from a woman between 55 and 75 years old with acute or convalescent COVID-19. CDR3 nucleotide sequence: TGTGCCAGCAGTTCCGGGACAGAAGGCGAGCAGTACTTC. This sequence encodes CASSSGTEGEQYF.